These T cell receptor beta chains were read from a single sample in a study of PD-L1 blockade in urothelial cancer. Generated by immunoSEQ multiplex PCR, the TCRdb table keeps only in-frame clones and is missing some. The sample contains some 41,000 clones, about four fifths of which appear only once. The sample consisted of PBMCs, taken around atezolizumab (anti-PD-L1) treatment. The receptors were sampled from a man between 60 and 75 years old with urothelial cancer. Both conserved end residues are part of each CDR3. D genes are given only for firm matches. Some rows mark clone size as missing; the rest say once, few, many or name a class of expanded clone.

CASSQFRLAGLSYNEQFF	TGTGCCAGCAGCCAATTTAGACTAGCGGGGCTCTCCTACAATGAGCAGTTCTTC	.	TRBV14	TRBD2	TRBJ2-1
CASSLWGPGLVESGELFF	TGTGCCAGCAGCTTATGGGGTCCGGGACTAGTCGAATCCGGGGAGCTGTTTTTT	.	TRBV27	TRBD2	TRBJ2-2
CASSLLGRAHYEQYF	TGTGCCAGCAGCTTACTCGGCAGGGCTCACTACGAGCAGTACTTC	.	TRBV11-2	.	TRBJ2-7
CATSGRDSLGAGELFF	TGTGCCACCAGCGGGCGGGACAGTCTGGGGGCCGGGGAGCTGTTTTTT	.	TRBV15	.	TRBJ2-2
CATSREPGQGDTEAFF	TGTGCCACCAGCAGAGAGCCGGGACAGGGTGACACTGAAGCTTTCTTT	once	TRBV15	TRBD1	TRBJ1-1
CASSQDIAGLFQETQYF	TGTGCCAGCAGCCAAGATATCGCGGGGCTCTTCCAAGAGACCCAGTACTTC	.	TRBV4-2	.	TRBJ2-5
CASSELAGAYNEQFF	TGTGCCAGTAGTGAACTGGCGGGGGCCTACAATGAGCAGTTCTTC	.	TRBV19	TRBD2	TRBJ2-1
CASSLATASSYEQYF	TGCGCCAGCAGCTTGGCGACAGCGAGCTCCTACGAGCAGTACTTC	.	TRBV5-1	.	TRBJ2-7
CASSVEGAYGNTIYF	TGTGCCAGCAGCGTAGAGGGGGCGTATGGAAACACCATATATTTT	few	TRBV9	TRBD1	TRBJ1-3
CASSLEVWDSTTEAFF	TGTGCCAGCAGCTTAGAGGTTTGGGACAGTACCACTGAAGCTTTCTTT	.	TRBV11-2	TRBD1	TRBJ1-1
CASSVGQGSYNEQFF	TGTGCCAGCAGCGTGGGACAGGGGAGCTACAATGAGCAGTTCTTC	once	TRBV9	TRBD1	TRBJ2-1
CASSQGQGATDTQYF	TGTGCCAGCAGCCAAGGACAGGGGGCGACAGATACGCAGTATTTT	.	TRBV7-6	TRBD1	TRBJ2-3
CASSFHPGQGLVYEQYF	TGTGCCAGCAGCTTCCACCCGGGACAGGGGCTTGTATACGAGCAGTACTTC	.	TRBV7-9	TRBD1	TRBJ2-7
CAGRPGFRGETQYF	TGTGCCGGGAGGCCCGGGTTCCGGGGGGAGACCCAGTACTTC	once	TRBV2	.	TRBJ2-5
CASSLAGTGGADTQYF	TGTGCCAGCAGCTTAGCCGGGACAGGGGGTGCAGATACGCAGTATTTT	.	TRBV7-2	TRBD1	TRBJ2-3
CASSQTGGRDYGYTF	TGTGCCAGCTCGCAAACAGGGGGCAGGGACTATGGCTACACCTTC	.	TRBV18	TRBD1	TRBJ1-2
CATSRAGVATNEKLFF	TGTGCCACCAGCAGAGCGGGGGTTGCAACTAATGAAAAACTGTTTTTT	.	TRBV15	.	TRBJ1-4
CATQGPQDTDTQYF	TGTGCCACTCAGGGGCCCCAGGATACAGATACGCAGTATTTT	.	TRBV27	.	TRBJ2-3
CASRAGLAPSSYNEQFF	TGCGCCAGCAGGGCTGGACTGGCCCCAAGCTCCTACAATGAGCAGTTCTTC	.	TRBV5-1	.	TRBJ2-1
CASRSSTGRSSYEQYF	TGTGCCAGCAGATCCTCAACAGGAAGAAGCTCCTACGAGCAGTACTTC	.	TRBV2	.	TRBJ2-7
CASSKLTKGQLHSNQPQHF	TGTGCCAGCAGCAAACTCACTAAGGGACAGCTCCATAGCAATCAGCCCCAGCATTTT	.	TRBV21-1	.	TRBJ1-5
CSVAGYNEQFF	TGCAGCGTTGCCGGGTACAATGAGCAGTTCTTC	.	TRBV29-1	.	TRBJ2-1
CASSFSSGGRDTQYF	TGCGCCAGCAGCTTCTCTAGCGGGGGCCGGGATACGCAGTATTTT	.	TRBV5-1	TRBD2	TRBJ2-3
CASSRTGMLSSYEQYF	TGCGCCAGCAGTAGGACAGGTATGTTGAGCTCCTACGAGCAGTACTTC	.	TRBV5-1	TRBD1	TRBJ2-7
CSASNPYEQYF	TGCAGTGCTTCTAACCCCTACGAGCAGTACTTC	once	TRBV20-1	.	TRBJ2-7
CASSRRRYQETQYF	TGTGCCAGCAGCCGGCGCAGGTACCAAGAGACCCAGTACTTC	.	TRBV28	.	TRBJ2-5
CASSLPYQETQYF	TGTGCCAGCAGCTTACCGTACCAAGAGACCCAGTACTTC	.	TRBV11-2	.	TRBJ2-5
CASSPRDRVGNTIYF	TGTGCCAGCAGCCCTCGGGACAGGGTGGGAAACACCATATATTTT	.	TRBV7-9	TRBD1	TRBJ1-3
CATSGTGYGDQPQHF	TGTGCCACCTCCGGGACAGGGTATGGCGATCAGCCCCAGCATTTT	.	TRBV28	TRBD1	TRBJ1-5
CASSYARTGGNYGYTF	TGTGCCAGCAGTTACGCAAGGACAGGGGGGAACTATGGCTACACCTTC	few	TRBV6-5	TRBD1	TRBJ1-2
CASSQGADYGYTF	TGTGCCAGCAGCCAGGGCGCAGACTATGGCTACACCTTC	.	TRBV6-4	.	TRBJ1-2
CASSGDVKYSEAFF	TGTGCCAGCAGCGGTGATGTTAAGTATAGTGAAGCTTTCTTT	few	TRBV2	.	TRBJ1-1
CASTQRGGEEKLFF	TGTGCCAGCACCCAGAGGGGGGGAGAGGAAAAACTGTTTTTT	.	TRBV6-1	.	TRBJ1-4
CASSPGIGPQYF	TGTGCCAGCAGCCCCGGGATTGGGCCGCAGTATTTT	.	TRBV7-3	.	TRBJ2-3
CASSDGRDTNSPLHF	TGTGCCAGCAGTGACGGTAGAGATACTAATTCACCCCTCCACTTT	.	TRBV6-4	.	TRBJ1-6
CAWSVLSRGVSGYTF	TGTGCCTGGAGTGTACTCAGCAGGGGGGTAAGCGGCTACACCTTC	.	TRBV30	TRBD1	TRBJ1-2
CASSAGQGETGELFF	TGTGCCAGCAGCGCGGGACAGGGAGAGACCGGGGAGCTGTTTTTT	.	TRBV7-8	TRBD1	TRBJ2-2
CASSFRDRVLSANNEQFF	TGTGCCAGCAGCTTCCGGGACAGGGTGTTGTCGGCTAACAATGAGCAGTTCTTC	.	TRBV7-2	TRBD1	TRBJ2-1
CASSLGPLSGGAFYEQYF	TGCGCCAGCAGCTTGGGTCCTCTAAGCGGGGGGGCCTTCTACGAGCAGTACTTC	.	TRBV5-1	TRBD2	TRBJ2-7